This is a list of T cell receptor beta chains from one sample in a study of early T cells in non-severe SARS-CoV-2 infection. TCRdb ran MiXCR on the 5' RACE reads and lists one entry per CDR3 protein. The sample holds tens of thousands of distinct CDR3 sequences, roughly 4.5% seen once. Sequences were obtained from whole blood. The receptors originated from an adult who was a healthcare worker with PCR-confirmed SARS-CoV-2 infection or an uninfected control (not recorded which). Each CDR3 is given without its conserved first and last residue. Fields, in order: V gene, clone size, D gene, J gene, CDR3 protein. D genes are given only for firm matches. The size entry is marked missing in some rows and otherwise reads once, few, many or a size class.

v_call: TRBV18
clone_size: many
d_call: NA
j_call: TRBJ2-7
cdr3_aa: ASSSGLDEQY

v_call: TRBV29-1
clone_size: many
d_call: TRBD1
j_call: TRBJ1-2
cdr3_aa: SVDSHTGGAYGYT

v_call: TRBV7-6
clone_size: few
d_call: NA
j_call: TRBJ2-1
cdr3_aa: ASSLAPPYNEQF

v_call: TRBV7-2
clone_size: NA
d_call: NA
j_call: TRBJ1-6
cdr3_aa: ASSLITGNSPLH

v_call: TRBV5-1
clone_size: many
d_call: NA
j_call: TRBJ2-2
cdr3_aa: ASSLQGDTGELF

v_call: TRBV28
clone_size: many
d_call: TRBD1
j_call: TRBJ1-1
cdr3_aa: ASRPYRGGAEAF

v_call: TRBV5-1
clone_size: many
d_call: TRBD1
j_call: TRBJ1-1
cdr3_aa: ASSLGGRNTEAF

v_call: TRBV20-1
clone_size: many
d_call: NA
j_call: TRBJ2-7
cdr3_aa: SASGGPYYEQY

v_call: TRBV2
clone_size: many
d_call: NA
j_call: TRBJ2-5
cdr3_aa: ASSALGVVRETQY

v_call: TRBV4-1
clone_size: many
d_call: NA
j_call: TRBJ2-2
cdr3_aa: ASSLPGRTDDTGELF

v_call: TRBV3-1
clone_size: NA
d_call: NA
j_call: TRBJ1-1
cdr3_aa: ASSQETSGEAF

v_call: TRBV4-2
clone_size: many
d_call: NA
j_call: TRBJ2-7
cdr3_aa: ASSWDAGTPPSEQY

v_call: TRBV20-1
clone_size: many
d_call: NA
j_call: TRBJ2-7
cdr3_aa: SARAAGFYEQY

v_call: TRBV20-1
clone_size: NA
d_call: NA
j_call: TRBJ1-3
cdr3_aa: SAQRSSGNTIY

v_call: TRBV20-1
clone_size: many
d_call: NA
j_call: TRBJ1-3
cdr3_aa: SASPTNGNTIY

v_call: TRBV7-8
clone_size: many
d_call: NA
j_call: TRBJ1-2
cdr3_aa: ASSLDNRGYGYT

v_call: TRBV6-2/TRBV6-3
clone_size: many
d_call: NA
j_call: TRBJ2-4
cdr3_aa: ASSYRGSQNIQY

v_call: TRBV12-3/TRBV12-4
clone_size: many
d_call: NA
j_call: TRBJ2-1
cdr3_aa: ASSLSRIYNEQF

v_call: TRBV30
clone_size: many
d_call: NA
j_call: TRBJ1-3
cdr3_aa: AWSAGVGNTIY

v_call: TRBV7-2
clone_size: many
d_call: NA
j_call: TRBJ2-1
cdr3_aa: ASSLFRTSYAEQF

v_call: TRBV30
clone_size: many
d_call: TRBD1
j_call: TRBJ1-6
cdr3_aa: AWSTTGSSYNSPLH

v_call: TRBV7-2
clone_size: many
d_call: TRBD2
j_call: TRBJ2-3
cdr3_aa: ASSPLAGADTQY

v_call: TRBV4-2
clone_size: many
d_call: NA
j_call: TRBJ1-1
cdr3_aa: ASSQDGFMEAPTEAF

v_call: TRBV24-1
clone_size: many
d_call: TRBD2
j_call: TRBJ2-3
cdr3_aa: ATQRGSRDTQY

v_call: TRBV12-3/TRBV12-4
clone_size: many
d_call: TRBD2
j_call: TRBJ2-7
cdr3_aa: ASSLASGGPYEQY

v_call: TRBV15
clone_size: NA
d_call: TRBD2
j_call: TRBJ2-7
cdr3_aa: ATSRADLAEVYEQY

v_call: TRBV18
clone_size: many
d_call: NA
j_call: TRBJ1-1
cdr3_aa: ASSPGHGLNTEAF

v_call: TRBV13
clone_size: once
d_call: NA
j_call: TRBJ2-3
cdr3_aa: ASSSRGTGDTQY

v_call: TRBV7-8
clone_size: NA
d_call: NA
j_call: TRBJ1-1
cdr3_aa: ASSLGIRLEKTEAF

v_call: TRBV20-1
clone_size: many
d_call: TRBD2
j_call: TRBJ2-1
cdr3_aa: SANYLAGGNYNEQF

v_call: TRBV5-1
clone_size: few
d_call: NA
j_call: TRBJ2-5
cdr3_aa: ASSLRATQETQY

v_call: TRBV29-1
clone_size: many
d_call: TRBD1
j_call: TRBJ2-1
cdr3_aa: SGTDRGLINEQF

v_call: TRBV3-1
clone_size: many
d_call: TRBD2
j_call: TRBJ2-3
cdr3_aa: ASSQGLAGFTDTQY